The clone carrying this T cell receptor beta chain was observed a handful of times. What it binds is unknown. The CDR3 ends on some other residue instead of the conserved phenylalanine or tryptophan, so this is likely a read error. Specified time point: newly diagnosed GD, antithyroid drugs for less than 3 months. From PBMCs, RNA was extracted and then used to make the TCR library. Libraries of TCR beta came from iRepertoire HTBI primers plus Arm-PCR of CDR3 regions. Each CDR3 protein gets one entry after TCRdb re-called the multiplex PCR reads with MiXCR. The sample yields about 500,000 distinct CDR3 sequences, 15% to 20% seen once. This record comes from a study of regulatory T cells in long-lasting Graves disease. Study overall: Antithyroid drugs had been taken by newly diagnosed Graves' patients for under 3 months. General study points: Accuracy was possibly reduced by small sample size. TCR diversity was lower in persistent Graves' patients (versus newly diagnosed ones).

The CDR3 is 12 residues long. V lost 1 base and J lost 5, with 6 bases in between. A further study also used this sample, focusing on T cells in Graves' hyperthyroidism and ophthalmopathy.

The sequences come from peripheral blood mononuclear cells (PBMCs), collected at new diagnosis, from a patient treated with antithyroid drugs. The chain joins TRBV12-3 or TRBV12-4 to TRBJ2-7, with unresolved D. The receptor was isolated from a man aged 40-50 years with Graves disease. The CDR3 region has the DNA TGTGCCAGCAGTTTAGACGGAGACGAGCAGTACCTC. This sequence encodes CASSLDGDEQYL.